The text below deals with one TCR beta chain. The antigen is undetermined. PCR or immunohistochemistry showed mismatch repair deficiency in every enrolled patient. This entry is derived from a study of PD-1 blockade in mismatch repair-deficient tumors. Overall study context: All were previously treated, progressing patients with eleven to twelve mismatch repair-deficient cancer types.

In germline, CDR1 is MNHNS, CDR2 SASEGT. This CDR3 is built from 15 residues. V lost 7 bases, J lost 3 bases, and 16 bases lay in between. Study findings and constraints: Rapid post-treatment expansion, then contraction, generally preceding radiologic response, marked tumor-resident clones.

Data came from immunoSEQ multiplex PCR; TCRdb stores just in-frame clones and leaves some out. The table includes 120,000 or so clones, approximately 90% detected once. The TCR originated in an adult with mismatch repair-deficient cancer. V usage is TRBV6-1 and J usage is TRBJ1-5; unclear D gene. The input for sequencing was peripheral blood, taken 44 weeks after starting pembrolizumab. The CDR3 DNA follows: TGTGCCAGCACCCCCTTGGGGAGTATCAATCAGCCCCAGCATTTT. It yields the protein CASTPLGSINQPQHF.